Sequencing of this T cell receptor (beta chain) was carried out in a study of identical twins. A universal primer site was added by template switching, and unique molecular identifiers were carried by the cDNA. Each CDR3 protein gets one entry after TCRdb re-called the 5' RACE reads with MiXCR. The data show about 520,000 distinct CDR3 sequences, roughly a fifth seen once. Healthy Caucasians, and only they, were the donors. These same data were also listed under a study on T cells expressing NK-cell markers. From that study: Underlying the TCR beta repertoires were sorted CD3+CD56+NKG2C+, CD3+CD56+NKG2C- and CD3+CD56-NKG2C+ T cells. Dominant NKG2C+ clonotype frequencies of about 1.0-8% of CD8+ T cells were measured in about 6 donors.

Sequencing was performed on CD4+ T cells sorted from blood. This clonotype was sampled from a woman between 18 and 29 years old in good health.

In DNA form, the CDR3 reads TGTGCCAGCAGCCAATTAGTTGGCCCGGTGGAGACCCAGTACTTC. Protein: CASSQLVGPVETQYF. The chain has TRBV3-1 and TRBJ2-5; no clear D. Germline lookup yields CDR1 LGHDT and CDR2 YNNKEL (reference sequence). The CDR3 covers 15 residues. Trimming shortened V by 2 bases and J by 5 bases, and 15 bases separated the two germline ends.